Here is one TCR beta chain with its context. Some clones are missing from TCRdb's copy, which holds only in-frame ones; the method was immunoSEQ multiplex PCR. In the table there are approximately 240,000 clones, roughly 87% of which are singletons. The source of the sample is a study of blood T cell repertoires in COVID-19. Study in general: T cells, B-cell-depleted T cells, or PBMCs provided the cDNA or gDNA that served as material.

All enrollees were roughly 18 to 100 years old and from under 25 US areas. Clinical history as reported by participants underpinned cohort assignment. Trimming pared 3 bases from V and 2 bases from J, leaving 7 bases between. Looked up from germline, CDR1 is WNHNN and CDR2 is SYGVQD (reference sequence). This CDR3 has 13 residues. Sequencing was done on a sample of PBMCs or T cells enriched from blood (not recorded which). The V call is TRBV10-1, the J call TRBJ1-2, with D hard to call. This TCR was recovered from a woman aged 25 to 39 with acute COVID-19. CDR3 bases: TGCGCCAGCAGTGAAAAACAGAACTATGGCTACACCTTC. It yields the protein CASSEKQNYGYTF.